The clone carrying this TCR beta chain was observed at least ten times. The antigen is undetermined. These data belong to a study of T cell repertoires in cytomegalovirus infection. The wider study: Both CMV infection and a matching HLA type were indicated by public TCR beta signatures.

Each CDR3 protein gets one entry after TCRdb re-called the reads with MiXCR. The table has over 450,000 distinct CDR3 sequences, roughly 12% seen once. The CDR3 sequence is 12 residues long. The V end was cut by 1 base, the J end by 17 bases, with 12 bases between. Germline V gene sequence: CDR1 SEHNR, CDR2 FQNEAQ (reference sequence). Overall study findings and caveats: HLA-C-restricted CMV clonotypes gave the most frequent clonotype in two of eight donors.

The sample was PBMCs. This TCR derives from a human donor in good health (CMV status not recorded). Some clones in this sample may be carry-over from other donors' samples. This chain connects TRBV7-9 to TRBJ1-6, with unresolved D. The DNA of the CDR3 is TGTGCCAGCAGCTTAGTAAATTCTGGCTTCCACTTT. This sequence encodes CASSLVNSGFHF.